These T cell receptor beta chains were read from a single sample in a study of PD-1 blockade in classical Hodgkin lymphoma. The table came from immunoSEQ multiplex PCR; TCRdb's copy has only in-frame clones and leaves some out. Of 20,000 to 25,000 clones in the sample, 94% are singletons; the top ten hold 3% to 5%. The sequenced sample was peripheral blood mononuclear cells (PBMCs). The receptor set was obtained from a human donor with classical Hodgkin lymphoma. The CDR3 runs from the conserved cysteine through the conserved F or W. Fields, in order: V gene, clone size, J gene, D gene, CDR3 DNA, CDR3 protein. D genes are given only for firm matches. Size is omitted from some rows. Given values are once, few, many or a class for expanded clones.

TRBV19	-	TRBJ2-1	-	TGTGCCAGTAGTACCCCTCAGACTAACCCTACCGCCTACAATGAGCAGTTCTTC	CASSTPQTNPTAYNEQFF
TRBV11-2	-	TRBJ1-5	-	TGTGCCAGCAGCTTAGACGGTTCGGGCAATCAGCCCCAGCATTTT	CASSLDGSGNQPQHF
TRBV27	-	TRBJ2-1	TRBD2	TGTGCCAGCAGCAACCAGCGGGGACCTTACAATGAGCAGTTCTTC	CASSNQRGPYNEQFF
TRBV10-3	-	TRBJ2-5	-	TGTGCCATCAGCCCCCACGGGGTTGGGGAGACCCAGTACTTC	CAISPHGVGETQYF
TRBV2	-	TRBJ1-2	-	TGTGCCAGCCTTCTAGGGAGCTATGGCTACACCTTC	CASLLGSYGYTF
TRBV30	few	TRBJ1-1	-	TGTGCCTGGAGTCCCTCCCTGGGTACTGAAGCTTTCTTT	CAWSPSLGTEAFF
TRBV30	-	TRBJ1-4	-	TGTGCCTGGAGTGTAGACCGCCGGACACATGAAAAACTGTTTTTT	CAWSVDRRTHEKLFF
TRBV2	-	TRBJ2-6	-	TGTGCCAGCCACGCACCGGGAGTCAGTTCCCCCTCTGGGGCCAACGTCCTGACTTTC	CASHAPGVSSPSGANVLTF
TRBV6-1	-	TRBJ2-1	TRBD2	TGTGCCAGCAGACTAGCGGGAGGTGAGCAGTTCTTC	CASRLAGGEQFF
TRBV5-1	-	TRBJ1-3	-	TGCGCCAGCAGCTCAGACCCGGCAGGGACTGGAAACACCATATATTTT	CASSSDPAGTGNTIYF
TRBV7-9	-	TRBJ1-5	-	TGTGCCAGCAGTTTAGGAGGGGCCAGCAATCAGCCCCAGCATTTT	CASSLGGASNQPQHF
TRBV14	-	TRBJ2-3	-	TGTGCCAGCAGCCAAGATCGGAGGAGCACAGATACGCAGTATTTT	CASSQDRRSTDTQYF
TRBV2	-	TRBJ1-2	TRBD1	TGTGCCAGCAGTGTGGACAGGGAGGATTATGGCTACACCTTC	CASSVDREDYGYTF